This TCR beta chain came from a study of T cells expressing NK-cell markers (dated by TCRdb to 2019 to 2021). About the full investigation: Three sorted T-cell subsets (CD3+CD56+NKG2C+, CD3+CD56+NKG2C- and CD3+CD56-NKG2C+) from 8 or 9 donors had their TCR beta-chain repertoires profiled. The eight sequenced donors were randomly selected healthy volunteers, three men and five women. Of the eight sequenced donors, seven were found to be HCMV-seropositive and one was found to be HCMV-seronegative. Libraries were sequenced as 2 x 150 bp reads on Illumina HiSeq 2000/2500, MiSeq or NextSeq. Beyond this particular receptor, the publication reports: In six donors, the dominant CD3+CD56+NKG2C+ clonotypes were among the top 10 CD8+ clonotypes and accounted for about 1.0-7.5% of CD8+ T cells. Whether the expanded NKG2C-expressing T cell clones were specific for HCMV antigens was left unclear. Those dominant clonotypes were again the most abundant among CD3+CD56-NKG2C+ cells in a handful of donors, at about 28.3-65%.

To determine HCMV serostatus, a commercial ELISA kit was used to detect HCMV-specific IgG in serum. Peripheral blood mononuclear cells were isolated from blood by Ficoll density gradient centrifugation. The instrument was an Illumina HiSeq 2000. TCR beta cDNA libraries were prepared using 5'RACE template switching, which introduced a universal primer site and unique molecular identifiers. Priming for cDNA synthesis came from the TCR beta constant segment, and two successive PCR amplification steps followed. As for the authors' bioinformatics: Reads were demultiplexed and grouped by UMI with MIGEC, and clonotypes were assembled and quantified with MiTCR. To exclude erroneous sequences, only TCR cDNA sequences supported by at least two reads were retained. The tcR package was used for downstream repertoire analysis, with clonotypes matched between fractions based on CDR3 nucleotide sequence plus V segment. VDJmatch was used to annotate antigen specificity against VDJdb, with one amino acid substitution in CDR3 allowed. TCRdb reprocessed the raw reads; every CDR3 protein sequence is a single record, and DNA is not supplied. These V and J calls originate from TCRdb's pipeline instead of the authors' own analysis. The sample table includes 500,000 or so distinct CDR3 sequences. Together, the top ten hold about 3.6% of the sample.

Details on this clonotype: Its antigen is unknown.

From the cysteine up to the phenylalanine, the CDR3 has a length of 15 residues. The nucleotide record is missing. From a lookup of the germline V gene (reference sequence), CDR1 and CDR2 are DFQATT and SNEGSKA. The TCR comes from a man aged 18 to 29 in good health. Donor details come from another sample of the same person, matched by shared clones. Sequenced: blood T cells: a sorted CD56 or NKG2C T cell subset, CD4+ or CD8+ T cells, or bulk PBMC T cells (not recorded which). Rearrangement joined TRBV20-1 to TRBJ2-3; TCRdb returns TRBD1, unconfirmable since there is no DNA. The CDR3 protein sequence reads: CSARASGTDRYTQYF.